This TCR beta chain stems from a study of CD8 T cells in ankylosing spondylitis. Study-wide results and limits: Reportedly, disease-linked clones are significantly enriched in ankylosing spondylitis patients' matched synovial fluid. Among TCR beta sequences, a motif of several highly homologous variants appeared characteristic of ankylosing spondylitis blood. Several of the motif variants were reported before in synovial fluid and blood from reactive arthritis.

CDR1 and CDR2 (germline): MGHDK, SYGVNS. This CDR3 has 13 residues. Trimming took off 7 bases at V and 0 bases at J, with 9 bases between the two ends. This clonotype was detected a few times. Its specificity is not known. TCRdb processed the 5' RACE reads anew with MiXCR; each CDR3 protein has one entry. The data contain around 540,000 distinct CDR3 sequences, approximately 11% of them singletons. Sample: blood, either unsorted or a sorted T cell fraction (not recorded which). The chain links TRBV25-1 to TRBJ1-1; D is ambiguous. The origin of this receptor is a male donor with ankylosing spondylitis. The CDR3 DNA is TGTGCCAGCATCCGGGATCTGAACACTGAAGCTTTCTTT. Encoded protein: CASIRDLNTEAFF.